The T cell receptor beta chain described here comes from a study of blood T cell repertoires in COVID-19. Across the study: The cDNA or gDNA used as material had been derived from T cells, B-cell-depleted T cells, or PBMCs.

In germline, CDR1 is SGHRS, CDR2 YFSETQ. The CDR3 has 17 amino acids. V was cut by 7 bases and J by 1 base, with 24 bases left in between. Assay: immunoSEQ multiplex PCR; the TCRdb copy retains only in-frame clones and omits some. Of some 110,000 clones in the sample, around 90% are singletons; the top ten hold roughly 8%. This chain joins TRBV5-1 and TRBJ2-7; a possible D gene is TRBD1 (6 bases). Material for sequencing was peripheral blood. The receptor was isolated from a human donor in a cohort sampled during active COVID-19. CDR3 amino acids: CASQMGPQGRKSYEQYF. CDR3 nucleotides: TGCGCCAGCCAAATGGGGCCGCAGGGGCGCAAATCCTACGAGCAGTACTTC.